This T cell receptor (beta chain) is drawn from a study of CD8 T cells in ankylosing spondylitis. V gave up 4 bases and J gave up 0 bases, with 11 bases separating them. The germline gives CDR1 LGHDT, CDR2 YNNKEL (reference sequence). There are 15 residues in the CDR3. This clonotype was observed at least ten times. Antigen: not known. Study-wide results and limits: A CD8+ phenotype characterized the disease-linked clones, which were relatively rare in peripheral blood. Some of the motif variants had earlier been found in reactive arthritis patients' fluid and blood. As reported, disease-linked clones showed significant enrichment in matched ankylosing spondylitis synovial fluid. For ankylosing spondylitis blood, a TCR beta motif of 7 or 8 highly homologous variants appeared characteristic.

Generation of TCR beta libraries employed quantitative 5'-RACE incorporating molecular barcodes. TCRdb called the 5' RACE reads again in MiXCR, with one record for every CDR3 protein. Counted here are roughly 700,000 distinct CDR3 sequences, 19% occurring once; the ten biggest clones make up around 20%. The genes are TRBV3-1 and TRBJ2-3; D gene uncertain. What was sequenced was blood, either unsorted or a sorted T cell fraction (not recorded which). The sequence was obtained from a male donor with ankylosing spondylitis. For the CDR3, the DNA is TGTGCCAGCAGCCTAGGACGTACTAGCACAGATACGCAGTATTTT. Translation: CASSLGRTSTDTQYF.